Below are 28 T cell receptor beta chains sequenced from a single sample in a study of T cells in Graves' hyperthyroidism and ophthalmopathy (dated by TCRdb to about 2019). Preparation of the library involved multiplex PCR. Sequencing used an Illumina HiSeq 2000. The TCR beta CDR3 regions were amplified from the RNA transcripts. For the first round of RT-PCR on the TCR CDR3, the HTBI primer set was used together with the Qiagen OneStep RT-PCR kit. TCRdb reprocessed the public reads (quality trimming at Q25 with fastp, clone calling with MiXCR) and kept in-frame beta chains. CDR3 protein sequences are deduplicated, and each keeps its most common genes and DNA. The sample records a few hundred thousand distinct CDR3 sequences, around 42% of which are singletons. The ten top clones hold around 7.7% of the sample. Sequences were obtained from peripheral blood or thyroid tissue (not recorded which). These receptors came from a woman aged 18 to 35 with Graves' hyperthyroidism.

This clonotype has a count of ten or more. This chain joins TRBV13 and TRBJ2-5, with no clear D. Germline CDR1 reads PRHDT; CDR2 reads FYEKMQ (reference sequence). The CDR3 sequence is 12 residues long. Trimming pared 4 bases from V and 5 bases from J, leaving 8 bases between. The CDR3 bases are TGTGCCAGCAGCTCAAGCCGGGAGACCCAGTACTTC. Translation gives CASSSSRETQYF.

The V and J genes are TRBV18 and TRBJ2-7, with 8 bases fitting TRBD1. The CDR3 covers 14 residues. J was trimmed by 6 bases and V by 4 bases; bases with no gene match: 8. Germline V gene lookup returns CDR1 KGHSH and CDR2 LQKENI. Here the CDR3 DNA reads TGTGCCAGCTCACGGGGGGACAGGCCCGGCGAGCAGTACTTC. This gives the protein CASSRGDRPGEQYF.

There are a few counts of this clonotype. CDR3 amino acids: CAWSMGISYEQYF. CDR3 DNA sequence: TGTGCCTGGAGTATGGGGATCTCCTACGAGCAGTACTTC. V gene TRBV30 combines with J gene TRBJ2-7; no clear D gene. This CDR3 contains 13 residues. The germline gives CDR1 GTSNPN, CDR2 SVGIG (reference sequence). Trimming pared 2 bases from V and 0 bases from J, leaving 8 bases between.

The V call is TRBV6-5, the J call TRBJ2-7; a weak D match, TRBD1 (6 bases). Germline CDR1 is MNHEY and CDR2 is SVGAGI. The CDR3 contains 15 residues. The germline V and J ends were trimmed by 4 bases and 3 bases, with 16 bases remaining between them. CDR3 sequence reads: CASSSDGTSLYEQYF. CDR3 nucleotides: TGTGCCAGCAGTTCGGACGGGACATCCCTCTACGAGCAGTACTTC.

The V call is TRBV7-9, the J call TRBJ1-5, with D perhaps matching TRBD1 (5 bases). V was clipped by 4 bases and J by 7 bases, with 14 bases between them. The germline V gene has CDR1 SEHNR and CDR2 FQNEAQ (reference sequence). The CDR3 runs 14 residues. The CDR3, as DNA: TGTGCCAGCAGCTATAGCGGGAGGGACCAGCCCCAGCATTTT. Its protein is CASSYSGRDQPQHF. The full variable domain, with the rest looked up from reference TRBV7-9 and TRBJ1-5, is DTGVSQNPRHKITKRGQNVTFRCDPISEHNRLYWYRQTLGQGPEFLTYFQNEAQLEKSRLLSDRFSAERPKGSFSTLEIQRTEQGDSAMYLCASSYSGRDQPQHFGDGTRLSIL.

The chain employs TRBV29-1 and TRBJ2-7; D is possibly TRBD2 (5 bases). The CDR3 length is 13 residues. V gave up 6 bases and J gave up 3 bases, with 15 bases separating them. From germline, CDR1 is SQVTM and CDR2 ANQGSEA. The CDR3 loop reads CSVEPGTFYEQYF. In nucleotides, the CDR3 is TGCAGCGTAGAGCCGGGAACTTTCTACGAGCAGTACTTC.

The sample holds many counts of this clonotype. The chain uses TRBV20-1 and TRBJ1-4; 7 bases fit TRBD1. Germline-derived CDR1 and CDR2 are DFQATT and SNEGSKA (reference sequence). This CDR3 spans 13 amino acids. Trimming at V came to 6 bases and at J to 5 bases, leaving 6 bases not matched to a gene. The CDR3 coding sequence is TGCAGTGCGGAACAGGGGCAGAATGAAAAACTGTTTTTT. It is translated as CSAEQGQNEKLFF.

CDR3 sequence reads: CASSPSGTDTQYF. The DNA for the CDR3 is TGTGCCAGCAGCCCGTCAGGCACAGATACGCAGTATTTT. This chain joins TRBV2 and TRBJ2-3; D uncertain. The CDR3 has 13 residues. V was pared by 6 bases and J by 1 base, with 8 bases between. CDR1 and CDR2 from the germline V gene are SNHLY and FYNNEI.

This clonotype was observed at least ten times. The CDR3 coding sequence is TGTGCCAGCAGCTTAGGGATTCACACCGGGGAGCTGTTTTTT. Protein sequence: CASSLGIHTGELFF. The chain links TRBV7-9 to TRBJ2-2; D call uncertain. The V gene's germline CDR1 is SEHNR and CDR2 FQNEAQ (reference sequence). V was cut by 1 base and J by 3 bases, with 6 bases left in between. The CDR3 has 14 residues.

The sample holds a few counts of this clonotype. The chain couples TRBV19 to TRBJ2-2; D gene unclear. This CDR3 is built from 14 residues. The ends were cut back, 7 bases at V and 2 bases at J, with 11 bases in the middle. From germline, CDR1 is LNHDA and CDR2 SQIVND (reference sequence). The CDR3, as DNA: TGTGCCAGTACCGAAAGCGTTAACACCGGGGAGCTGTTTTTT. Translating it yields CASTESVNTGELFF.

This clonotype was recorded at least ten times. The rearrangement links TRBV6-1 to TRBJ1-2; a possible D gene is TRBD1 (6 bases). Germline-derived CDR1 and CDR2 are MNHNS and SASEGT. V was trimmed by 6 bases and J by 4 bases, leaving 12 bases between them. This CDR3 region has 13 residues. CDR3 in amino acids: CASRVQGSYGYTF. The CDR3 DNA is TGTGCCAGCAGAGTCCAGGGGAGCTATGGCTACACCTTC.

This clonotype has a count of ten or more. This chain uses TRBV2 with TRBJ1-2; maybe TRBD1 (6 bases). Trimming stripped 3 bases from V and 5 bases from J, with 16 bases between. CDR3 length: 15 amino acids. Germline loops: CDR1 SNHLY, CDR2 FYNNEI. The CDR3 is CASSDTRGGGYGYTF. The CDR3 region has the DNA TGTGCCAGCAGTGATACCCGGGGGGGCGGGTATGGCTACACCTTC.

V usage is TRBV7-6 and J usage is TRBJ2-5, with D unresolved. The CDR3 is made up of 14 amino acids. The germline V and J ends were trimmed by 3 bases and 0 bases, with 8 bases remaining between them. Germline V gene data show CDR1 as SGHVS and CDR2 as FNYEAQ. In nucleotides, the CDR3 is TGTGCCAGCAGCTTGAGCGTGTACCAAGAGACCCAGTACTTC. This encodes CASSLSVYQETQYF.

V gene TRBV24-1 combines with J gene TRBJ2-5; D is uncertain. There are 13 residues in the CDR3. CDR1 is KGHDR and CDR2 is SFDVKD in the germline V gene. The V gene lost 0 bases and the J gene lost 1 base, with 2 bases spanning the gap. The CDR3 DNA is TGTGCCACCAGTGATTTGGGCCAAGAGACCCAGTACTTC. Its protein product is CATSDLGQETQYF.

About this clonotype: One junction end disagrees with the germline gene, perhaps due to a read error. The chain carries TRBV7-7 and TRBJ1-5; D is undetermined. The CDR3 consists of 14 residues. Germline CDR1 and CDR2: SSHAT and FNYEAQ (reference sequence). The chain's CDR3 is CASGSGGGNEPQHF. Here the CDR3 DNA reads TGTGCCAGCGGCTCAGGTGGCGGCAATGAGCCCCAGCATTTT.

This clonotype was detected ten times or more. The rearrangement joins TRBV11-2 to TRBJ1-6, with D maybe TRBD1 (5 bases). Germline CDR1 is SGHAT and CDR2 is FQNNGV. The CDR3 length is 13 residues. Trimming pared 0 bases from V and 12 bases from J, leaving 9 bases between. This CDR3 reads CASSLDGGRPLHF. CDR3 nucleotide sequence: TGTGCCAGCAGCTTAGATGGGGGGAGACCCCTCCACTTT.

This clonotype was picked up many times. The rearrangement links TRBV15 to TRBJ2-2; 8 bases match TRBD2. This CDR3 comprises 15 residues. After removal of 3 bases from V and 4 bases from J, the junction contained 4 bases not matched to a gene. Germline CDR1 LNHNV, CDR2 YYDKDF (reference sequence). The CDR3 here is CATSSGRAGTGELFF. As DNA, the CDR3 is TGTGCCACCAGCAGCGGGAGGGCCGGCACCGGGGAGCTGTTTTTT.

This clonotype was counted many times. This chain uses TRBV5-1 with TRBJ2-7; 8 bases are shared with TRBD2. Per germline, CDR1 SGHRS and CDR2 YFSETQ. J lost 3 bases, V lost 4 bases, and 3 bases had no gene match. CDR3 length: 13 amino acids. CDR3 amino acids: CASSRGGDYEQYF. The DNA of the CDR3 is TGCGCCAGCAGCCGGGGGGGAGACTACGAGCAGTACTTC.

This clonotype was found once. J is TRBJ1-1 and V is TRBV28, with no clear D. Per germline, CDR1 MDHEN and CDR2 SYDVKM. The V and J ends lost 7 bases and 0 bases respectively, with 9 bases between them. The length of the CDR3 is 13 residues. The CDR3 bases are TGTGCCAGCATCACATCGATGAACACTGAAGCTTTCTTT. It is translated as CASITSMNTEAFF.

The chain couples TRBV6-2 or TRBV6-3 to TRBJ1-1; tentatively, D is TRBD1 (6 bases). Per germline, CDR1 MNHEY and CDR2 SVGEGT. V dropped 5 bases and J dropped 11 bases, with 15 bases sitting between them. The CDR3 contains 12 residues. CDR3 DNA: TGTGCCAGCAGTGTAGTGGGGGGGGCCGCTTTCTTT. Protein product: CASSVVGGAAFF.

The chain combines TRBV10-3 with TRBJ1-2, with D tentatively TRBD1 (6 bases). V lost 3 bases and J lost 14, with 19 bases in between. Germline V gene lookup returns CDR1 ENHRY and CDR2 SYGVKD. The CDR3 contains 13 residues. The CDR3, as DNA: TGTGCCATCAGTGACCCCCCAGGGGCTGGAGAGACCTTC. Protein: CAISDPPGAGETF.

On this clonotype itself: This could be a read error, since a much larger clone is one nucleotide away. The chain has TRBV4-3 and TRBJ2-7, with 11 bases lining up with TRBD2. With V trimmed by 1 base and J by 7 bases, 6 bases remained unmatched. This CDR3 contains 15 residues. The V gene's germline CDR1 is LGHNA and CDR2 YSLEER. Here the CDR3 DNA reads TGCGCCAGCAGCCAAGTGTCCCTAGCGGGAGGAGAGCAGTACTTC. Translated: CASSQVSLAGGEQYF.

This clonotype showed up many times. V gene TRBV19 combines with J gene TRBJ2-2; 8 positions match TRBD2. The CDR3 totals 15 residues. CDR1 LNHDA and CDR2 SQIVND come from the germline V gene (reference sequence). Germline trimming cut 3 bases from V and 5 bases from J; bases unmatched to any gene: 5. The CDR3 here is CASSMYGRDTGELFF. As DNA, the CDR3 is TGTGCCAGTAGTATGTACGGGAGGGATACCGGGGAGCTGTTTTTT.

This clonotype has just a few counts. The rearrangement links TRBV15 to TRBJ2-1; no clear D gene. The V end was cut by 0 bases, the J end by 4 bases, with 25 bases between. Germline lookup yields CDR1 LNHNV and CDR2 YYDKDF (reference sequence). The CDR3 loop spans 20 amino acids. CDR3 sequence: CATSRDGRDVPNAWYNEQFF. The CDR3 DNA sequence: TGTGCCACCAGCAGAGATGGACGAGACGTGCCTAACGCTTGGTACAATGAGCAGTTCTTC.

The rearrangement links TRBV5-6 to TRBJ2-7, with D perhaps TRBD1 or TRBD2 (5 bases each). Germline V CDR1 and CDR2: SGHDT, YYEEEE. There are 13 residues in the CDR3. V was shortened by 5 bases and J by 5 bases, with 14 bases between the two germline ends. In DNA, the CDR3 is TGTGCCAGCAGATTAACAGGAGGAGACGAGCAGTACTTC. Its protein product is CASRLTGGDEQYF.

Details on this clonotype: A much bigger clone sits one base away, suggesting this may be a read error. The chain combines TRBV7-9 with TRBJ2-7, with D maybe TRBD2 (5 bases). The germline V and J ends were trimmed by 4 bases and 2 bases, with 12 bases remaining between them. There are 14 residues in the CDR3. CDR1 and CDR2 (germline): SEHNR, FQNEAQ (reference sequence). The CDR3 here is CASSSASGTYEQYF. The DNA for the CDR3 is TGTGCCAGCAGCTCCGCATCCGGGACCTACGAGCAGTACTTC.

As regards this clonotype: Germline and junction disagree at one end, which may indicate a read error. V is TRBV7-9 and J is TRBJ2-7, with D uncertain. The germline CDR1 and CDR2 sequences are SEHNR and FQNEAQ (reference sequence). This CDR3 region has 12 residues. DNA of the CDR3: TGTGCCAGCAGTCCCCAGAGCTACAAGCAGTACTTC. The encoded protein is CASSPQSYKQYF.

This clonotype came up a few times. CDR3 loop: CASSSGLVTYEQYF. The DNA for the CDR3 is TGTGCCAGCAGCTCTGGACTAGTCACCTACGAGCAGTACTTC. The rearrangement links TRBV5-8 to TRBJ2-7; TRBD2 matches 7 bases. Germline V CDR1 and CDR2: SGHTS, YDEGEE. The V gene end was trimmed by 3 bases and the J gene end by 2 bases; junction bases not matched to a gene: 5. This CDR3 comprises 14 residues.